A single sample is the source of the 2 T cell receptor beta chains below, sequenced in a study of T cell repertoires in cytomegalovirus infection (dated by TCRdb to between 2018 and 2020). TCRdb names Illumina HiSeq 1500 as the instrument used. Using fastp trimming at Q25 and MiXCR clonotype assembly, TCRdb reanalyzed the public sequencing data and kept in-frame beta chains. Each record represents a unique CDR3 protein, reported with the most common genes and DNA among its rows. The sample contains a few hundred thousand distinct CDR3 sequences, 25% to 35% of them found a single time. The ten top clones hold 15% to 20% of the sample. Taken with the paper, the label for treatment or condition translates to: in vitro stimulation with specific CMV peptide epitopes to enrich CMV-specific T cells. These receptors are not linked to any known antigen. Here the sequenced sample was cultured PBMCs, taken from culture after CMV antigen stimulation. The receptor set was obtained from a human donor in good health (CMV status not recorded). Some clones in this sample may be carry-over from other donors' samples.

Comment on this clonotype: A much larger clone sits a single nucleotide away, making a read error possible. The V call is TRBV7-2, the J call TRBJ2-4; D unclear. Looked up from germline, CDR1 is SGHTA and CDR2 is FQGNSA. The CDR3 is made up of 16 amino acids. The germline V and J ends were trimmed by 6 bases and 3 bases, with 18 bases remaining between them. The CDR3 here is CTSRNQGPQSKNIQYF. In DNA, the CDR3 is TGTACCAGCAGAAACCAAGGGCCGCAGAGCAAAAACATTCAGTACTTC.

This clonotype came up a few times. The chain links TRBV7-2 to TRBJ1-4, with 8 bases matching TRBD1. The CDR3 runs 14 residues. The junction had 8 bases not matched to a gene; V was cut back by 6 bases and J by 8 bases. Germline V lookup: CDR1 SGHTA, CDR2 FQGNSA. In nucleotides, the CDR3 is TGTGCCAGCAGACAAGACAGGGGAAGGGAAAAACTGTTTTTT. The encoded protein is CASRQDRGREKLFF.